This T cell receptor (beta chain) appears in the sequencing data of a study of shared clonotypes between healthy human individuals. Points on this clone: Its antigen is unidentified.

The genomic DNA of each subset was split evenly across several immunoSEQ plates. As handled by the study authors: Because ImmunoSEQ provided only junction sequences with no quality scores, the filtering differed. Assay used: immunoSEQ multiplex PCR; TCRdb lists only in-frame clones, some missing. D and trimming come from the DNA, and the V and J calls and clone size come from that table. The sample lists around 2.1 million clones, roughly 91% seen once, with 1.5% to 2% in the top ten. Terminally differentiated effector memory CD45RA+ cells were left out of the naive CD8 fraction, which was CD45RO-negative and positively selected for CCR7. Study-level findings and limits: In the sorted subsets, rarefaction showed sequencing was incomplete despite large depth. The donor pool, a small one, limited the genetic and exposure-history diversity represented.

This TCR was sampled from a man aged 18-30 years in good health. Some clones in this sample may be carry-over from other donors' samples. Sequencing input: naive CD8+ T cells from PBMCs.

The CDR3 here is CASSLLGNLGNEQFF. The CDR3, as DNA: TGTGCCAGCAGCTTGCTAGGGAACCTCGGCAATGAGCAGTTCTTC. The J gene is TRBJ2-1, the V gene TRBV5-5; D is uncertain. V lost 1 base and J lost 6, with 14 bases in between. The CDR3 runs to 15 residues. CDR1 and CDR2 (germline): SGHKS, YYEKEE (reference sequence).